This T cell receptor (beta chain) was recovered during a study of blood T cell repertoires in COVID-19. The CDR3 runs 14 residues. The V and J ends lost 5 bases and 4 bases respectively, with 14 bases between them. Germline CDR1 SEHNR, CDR2 FQNEAQ (reference sequence). Produced via immunoSEQ multiplex PCR; TCRdb's table is partial and in-frame only. The sample has 250,000 to 350,000 clones, 75% to 90% seen once. Assignments of participants to cohorts depended upon their own reported clinical history. In Cohort 3, a recovered donor had either two negative PCRs, clearance, or symptom resolution. The chain employs TRBV7-9 and TRBJ2-5; D perhaps matches TRBD2 (5 bases). The receptor's source is a young woman who had recovered from COVID-19. The sample consisted of PBMCs or T cells enriched from blood (not recorded which). CDR3: CASSLLSGGETQYF. CDR3 sequence (DNA): TGTGCCAGCAGCCTCCTTTCCGGAGGAGAGACCCAGTACTTC.